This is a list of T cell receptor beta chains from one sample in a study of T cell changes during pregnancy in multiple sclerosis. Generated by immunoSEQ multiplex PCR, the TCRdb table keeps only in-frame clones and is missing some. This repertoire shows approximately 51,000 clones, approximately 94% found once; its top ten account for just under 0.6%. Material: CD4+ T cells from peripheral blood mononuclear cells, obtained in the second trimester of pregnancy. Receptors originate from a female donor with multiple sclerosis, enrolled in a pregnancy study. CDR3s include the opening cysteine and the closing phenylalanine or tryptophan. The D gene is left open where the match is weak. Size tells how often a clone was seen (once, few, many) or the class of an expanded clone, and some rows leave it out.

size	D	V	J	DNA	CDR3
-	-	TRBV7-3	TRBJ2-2	TGTGCCAGCAGCCCTTGGCAGGGGAACACCGGGGAGCTGTTTTTT	CASSPWQGNTGELFF
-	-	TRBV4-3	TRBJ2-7	TGCGCCAGCCCCCAGAGGGTGCGGGGGCTGTGGTACGAGCAGTACTTC	CASPQRVRGLWYEQYF
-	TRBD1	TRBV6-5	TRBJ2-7	TGTGCCAGCAGTTATACTGGGACAGGGATCTACGAGCAGTACTTC	CASSYTGTGIYEQYF
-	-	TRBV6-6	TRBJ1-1	TGTGCCAGCAGCCCCACTGGTATAGCTTTCTTT	CASSPTGIAFF
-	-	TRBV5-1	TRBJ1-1	TGCGCCAGCAGCTTCTGGGGGGACACTGAAGCTTTCTTT	CASSFWGDTEAFF
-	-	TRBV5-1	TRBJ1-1	TGCGCCAGCAGCTTGGCCGTACCAGGGGCAGAAGCTTTCTTT	CASSLAVPGAEAFF
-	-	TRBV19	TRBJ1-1	TGTGCCAGTAGTACCATCTCACAGGTAGGCGGCACTGAAGCTTTCTTT	CASSTISQVGGTEAFF
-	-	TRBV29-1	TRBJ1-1	TGCAGCGTTGGCCCAGGGGCCACTGAAGCTTTCTTT	CSVGPGATEAFF
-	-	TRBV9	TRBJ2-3	TGTGCCAGCAGCGTCCGGGTCGCCCGCACAGATACGCAGTATTTT	CASSVRVARTDTQYF
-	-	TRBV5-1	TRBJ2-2	TGCGCCAGCAGCTTGGAGACTATGGTCGGGGAGCTGTTTTTT	CASSLETMVGELFF
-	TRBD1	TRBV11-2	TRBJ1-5	TGTGCCAGCAGCTTAAGACAGGGGGATTATCAGCCCCAGCATTTT	CASSLRQGDYQPQHF
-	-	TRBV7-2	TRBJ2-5	TGTGCCAGCAGCTTAGTAGGGGGACAAGAGACCCAGTACTTC	CASSLVGGQETQYF
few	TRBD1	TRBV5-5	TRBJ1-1	TGTGCCAGCAGCCGGGATACCAGGGGGACTGAAGCTTTCTTT	CASSRDTRGTEAFF
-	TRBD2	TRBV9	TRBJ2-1	TGTGCCAGCAGCGTAGTAGCGGGGAACTACAATGAGCAGTTCTTC	CASSVVAGNYNEQFF
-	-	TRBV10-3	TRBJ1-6	TGTGCCATCAGTGAGTCGACAGGTCGGGGTTCACCCCTCCACTTT	CAISESTGRGSPLHF
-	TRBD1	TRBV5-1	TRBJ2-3	TGCGCCAGCAGCTTGGGCCGGACAGGGGAAGGGCATACGCAGTATTTT	CASSLGRTGEGHTQYF
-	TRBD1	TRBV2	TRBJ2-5	TGTGCCAGCAGTGATGGAGGACAGGGTCAAGAGACCCAGTACTTC	CASSDGGQGQETQYF
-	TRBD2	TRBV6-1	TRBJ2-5	TGTGCCAGCAGGGAACTAGCGGGGTCGTACCAAGAGACCCAGTACTTC	CASRELAGSYQETQYF
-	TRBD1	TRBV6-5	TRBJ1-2	TGTGCCAGCAGGCTGAGACAGGGAGCGGGTGGCTACACCTTC	CASRLRQGAGGYTF
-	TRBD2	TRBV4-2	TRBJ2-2	TGTGCCAGCAGCCAAGGGGGGGGATCCAACACCGGGGAGCTGTTTTTT	CASSQGGGSNTGELFF
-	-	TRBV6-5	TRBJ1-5	TGTGCCAGCAGTTACCTTTCAGGCCCGGATCAGCCCCAGCATTTT	CASSYLSGPDQPQHF
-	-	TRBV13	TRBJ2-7	TGTGCCAGCAGCCCTAATAAGCTCCTCTACGAGCAGTACTTC	CASSPNKLLYEQYF
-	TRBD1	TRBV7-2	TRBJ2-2	TGTGCCAGCAGCACAAGACAGGGGGCCGCCGGGGAGCTGTTTTTT	CASSTRQGAAGELFF
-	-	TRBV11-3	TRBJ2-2	TGTGCCAGCAAGGGGGTGACCGGGGAGCTGTTTTTT	CASKGVTGELFF
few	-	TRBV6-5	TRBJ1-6	TGTGCCAGCAGTTACTCGCGGGGGGATTCGAATTCACCCCTCCACTTT	CASSYSRGDSNSPLHF
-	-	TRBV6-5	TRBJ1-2	TGTGCCAGCAGTCGGCCGGACAGCCCCTATGGCTACACCTTC	CASSRPDSPYGYTF
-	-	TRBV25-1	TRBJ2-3	TGTGCCAGCAGTGAATCATTGGGCAGGGTGGGTGATACGCAGTATTTT	CASSESLGRVGDTQYF
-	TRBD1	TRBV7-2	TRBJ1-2	TGTGCCAGCAGCGCTCTGGGACAGCTCTCTAACTATGGCTACACCTTC	CASSALGQLSNYGYTF
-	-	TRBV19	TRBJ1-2	TGTGCCAGTAGTATCGGAGACAGATCAGGCTACACCTTC	CASSIGDRSGYTF
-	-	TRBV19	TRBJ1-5	TGTGCCAGTAGTATATTGCAGGTCAATAGCAATCAGCCCCAGCATTTT	CASSILQVNSNQPQHF
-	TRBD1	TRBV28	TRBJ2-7	TGTGCCAGCAGTTTTGGGGACCGACAGGGGGCTTACGAGCAGTACTTC	CASSFGDRQGAYEQYF
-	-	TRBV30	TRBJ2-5	TGTGCCTGGAGCGCCCGCGTCGGGAGAGAGACCCAGTACTTC	CAWSARVGRETQYF
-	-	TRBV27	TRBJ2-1	TGTGCCAGCAGTTTCCAGGGGCCAGACAATGAGCAGTTCTTC	CASSFQGPDNEQFF
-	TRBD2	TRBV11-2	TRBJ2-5	TGTGCCAGCAGCCTGAGCGGGGGGCGGGCCCAAGAGACCCAGTACTTC	CASSLSGGRAQETQYF
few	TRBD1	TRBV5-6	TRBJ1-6	TGTGCCAGCAGCTTGGCCACGGGACAGTTTAATTCACCCCTCCACTTT	CASSLATGQFNSPLHF
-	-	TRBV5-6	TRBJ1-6	TGTGCCAGCAGCCCTAAACTGACAGAATTTTATAATTCACCCCTCCACTTT	CASSPKLTEFYNSPLHF
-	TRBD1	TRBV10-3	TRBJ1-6	TGTGCCATCAAAGAGGGGGCCGGGGATAATTCACCCCTCCACTTT	CAIKEGAGDNSPLHF